Sequencing of this T cell receptor (beta chain) was carried out in a study of blood T cells in healthy people across ages. The table lists this clonotype with many counts. Antigen specificity is unknown. Germline trimming cut 5 bases from V and 1 base from J; bases unmatched to any gene: 11. The CDR3 loop spans 16 amino acids. Per the germline V gene, CDR1 is LNHNV and CDR2 is YYDKDF (reference sequence). Extraction of total RNA produced a minimum of 5 micrograms from each sample. For the second PCR, which ran for roughly 6 to 12 cycles, a sample-barcoded 5' primer and a J-beta primer mix were used. Each of the cDNA molecules was tagged by a template-switch adaptor with 12 random nucleotides. Individual samples furnished no less than 3 million CDR3-containing paired-end reads apiece. TCRdb ran MiXCR on the 5' RACE reads and lists one entry per CDR3 protein. Of more than 700,000 distinct CDR3 sequences listed, roughly 46% are singletons.

Study findings and constraints: With age, beta diversity per million T cells declined roughly linearly, significantly by approximately 40.

The V and J genes are TRBV15 and TRBJ2-7; 7 nucleotides line up with TRBD1. The clonotype was recovered from an elderly man in good health. The sequenced sample consisted of blood. The CDR3 bases are TGTGCCACCAGCGCCGGAGACCGGGACAGATCCTACGAGCAGTACTTC. This translates into CATSAGDRDRSYEQYF.